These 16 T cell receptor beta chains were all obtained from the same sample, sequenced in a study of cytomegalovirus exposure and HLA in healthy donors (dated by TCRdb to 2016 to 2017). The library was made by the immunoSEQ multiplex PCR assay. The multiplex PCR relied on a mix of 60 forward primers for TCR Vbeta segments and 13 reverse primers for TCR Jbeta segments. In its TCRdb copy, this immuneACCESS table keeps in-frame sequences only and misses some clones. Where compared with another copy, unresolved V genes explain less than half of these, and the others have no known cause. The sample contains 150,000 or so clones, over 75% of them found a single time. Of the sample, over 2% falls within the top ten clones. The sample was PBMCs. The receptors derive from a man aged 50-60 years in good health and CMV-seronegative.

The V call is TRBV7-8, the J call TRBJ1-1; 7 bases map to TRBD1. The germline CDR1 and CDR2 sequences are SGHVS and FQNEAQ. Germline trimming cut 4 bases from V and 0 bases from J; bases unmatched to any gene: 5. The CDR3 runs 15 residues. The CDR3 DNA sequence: TGTGCCAGCAGCTCGCAGACAGGGATGAACACTGAAGCTTTCTTT. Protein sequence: CASSSQTGMNTEAFF.

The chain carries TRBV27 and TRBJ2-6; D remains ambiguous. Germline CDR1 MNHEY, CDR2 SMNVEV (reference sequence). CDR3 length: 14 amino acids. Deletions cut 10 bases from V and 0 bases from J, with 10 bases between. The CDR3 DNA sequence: TGTGCCACCCGCCCCAGCTCTGGGGCCAACGTCCTGACTTTC. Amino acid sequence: CATRPSSGANVLTF.

CDR3 nucleotide sequence: TGTGCCTGGGACAGGCTCATGAACACTGAAGCTTTCTTT. Translation: CAWDRLMNTEAFF. The chain carries TRBV30 and TRBJ1-1; D is possibly TRBD1 (6 bases). Trimming stripped 5 bases from V and 0 bases from J, with 10 bases between. CDR1 and CDR2 (germline): GTSNPN, SVGIG (reference sequence). The CDR3 spans 13 residues.

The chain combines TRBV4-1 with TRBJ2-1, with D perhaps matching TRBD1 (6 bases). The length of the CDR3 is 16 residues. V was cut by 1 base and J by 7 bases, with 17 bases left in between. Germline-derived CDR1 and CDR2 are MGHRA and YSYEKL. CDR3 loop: CASSQAGTKGPNEQFF. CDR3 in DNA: TGCGCCAGCAGCCAAGCCGGGACAAAGGGGCCAAATGAGCAGTTCTTC.

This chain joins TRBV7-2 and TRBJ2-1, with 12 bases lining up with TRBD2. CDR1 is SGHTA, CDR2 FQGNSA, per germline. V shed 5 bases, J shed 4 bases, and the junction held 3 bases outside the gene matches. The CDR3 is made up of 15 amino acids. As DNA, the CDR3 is TGTGCCAGCAGCCGACTAGCGGGGGCATACAATGAGCAGTTCTTC. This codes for CASSRLAGAYNEQFF. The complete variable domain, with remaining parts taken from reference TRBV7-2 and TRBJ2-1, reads GAGVSQSPSNKVTEKGKDVELRCDPISGHTALYWYRQSLGQGLEFLIYFQGNSAPDKSGLPSDRFSAERTGGSVSTLTIQRTQQEDSAVYLCASSRLAGAYNEQFFGPGTRLTVL.

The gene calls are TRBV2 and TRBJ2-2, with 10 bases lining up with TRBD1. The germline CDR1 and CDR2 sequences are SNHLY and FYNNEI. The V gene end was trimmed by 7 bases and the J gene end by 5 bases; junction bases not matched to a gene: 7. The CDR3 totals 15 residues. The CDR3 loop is CASTPGQGRTGELFF. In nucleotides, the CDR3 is TGTGCCAGCACCCCGGGACAGGGGAGAACCGGGGAGCTGTTTTTT.

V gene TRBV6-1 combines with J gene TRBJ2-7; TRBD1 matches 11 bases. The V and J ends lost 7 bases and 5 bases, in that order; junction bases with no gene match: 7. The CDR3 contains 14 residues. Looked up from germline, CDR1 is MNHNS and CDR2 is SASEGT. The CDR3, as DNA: TGTGCCAGCATGAAAGGACAGGGGGCAGACGAGCAGTACTTC. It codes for CASMKGQGADEQYF.

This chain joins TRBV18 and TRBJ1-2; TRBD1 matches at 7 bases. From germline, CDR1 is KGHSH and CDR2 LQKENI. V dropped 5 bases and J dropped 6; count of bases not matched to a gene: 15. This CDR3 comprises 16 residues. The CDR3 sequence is CASSSTGPVPGDGYTF. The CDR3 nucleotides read TGTGCCAGCTCATCGACAGGGCCAGTGCCAGGAGATGGCTACACCTTC.

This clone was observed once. For the CDR3, the DNA is TGTGCCAGCAGTCAAGGGACAGGGCCCTACGAGCAGTACTTC. Translating it yields CASSQGTGPYEQYF. J is TRBJ2-7 and V is TRBV2; 9 nucleotides agree with TRBD1. Germline V gene lookup returns CDR1 SNHLY and CDR2 FYNNEI. With V trimmed by 5 bases and J by 2 bases, 4 bases remained unmatched. The CDR3 sequence is 14 residues long.

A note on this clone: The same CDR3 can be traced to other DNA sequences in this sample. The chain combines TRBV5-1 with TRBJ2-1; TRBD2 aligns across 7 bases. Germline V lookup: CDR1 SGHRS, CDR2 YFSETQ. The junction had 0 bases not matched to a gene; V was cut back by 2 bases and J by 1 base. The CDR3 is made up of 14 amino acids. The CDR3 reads CASSFGGSYNEQFF. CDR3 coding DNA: TGCGCCAGCAGCTTCGGGGGGTCCTACAATGAGCAGTTCTTC.

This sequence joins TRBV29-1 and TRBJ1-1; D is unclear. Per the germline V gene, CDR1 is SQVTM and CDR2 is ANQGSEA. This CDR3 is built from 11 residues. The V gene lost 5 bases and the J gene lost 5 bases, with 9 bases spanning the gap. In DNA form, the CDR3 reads TGCAGCGTTCGGGAACGAACTGAAGCTTTCTTT. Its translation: CSVRERTEAFF.

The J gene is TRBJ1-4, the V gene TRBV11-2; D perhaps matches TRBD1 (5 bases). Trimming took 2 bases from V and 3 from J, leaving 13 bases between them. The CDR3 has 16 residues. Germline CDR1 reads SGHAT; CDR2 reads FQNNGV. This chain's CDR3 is CASSLYPGGANEKLFF. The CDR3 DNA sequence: TGTGCCAGCAGCTTATATCCGGGAGGGGCTAATGAAAAACTGTTTTTT.

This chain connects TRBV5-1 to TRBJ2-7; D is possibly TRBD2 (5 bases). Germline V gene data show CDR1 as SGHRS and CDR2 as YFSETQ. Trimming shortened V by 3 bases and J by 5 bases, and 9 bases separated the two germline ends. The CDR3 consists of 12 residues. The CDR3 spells CASSSAEDEQYF. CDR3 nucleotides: TGCGCCAGCAGCTCGGCGGAGGACGAGCAGTACTTC.

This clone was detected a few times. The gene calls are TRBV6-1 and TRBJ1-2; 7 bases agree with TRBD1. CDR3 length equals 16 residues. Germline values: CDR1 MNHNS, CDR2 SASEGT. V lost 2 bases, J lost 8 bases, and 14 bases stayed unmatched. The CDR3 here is CASSESGRGRTGGYTF. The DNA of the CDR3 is TGTGCCAGCAGTGAATCCGGAAGGGGGCGAACTGGCGGCTACACCTTC.

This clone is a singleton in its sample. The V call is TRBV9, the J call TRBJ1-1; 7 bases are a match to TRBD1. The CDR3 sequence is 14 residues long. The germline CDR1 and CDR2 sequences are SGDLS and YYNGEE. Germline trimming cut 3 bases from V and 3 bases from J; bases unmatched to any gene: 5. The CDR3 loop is CASSEGQLDTEAFF. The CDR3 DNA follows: TGTGCCAGCAGCGAGGGACAGTTGGACACTGAAGCTTTCTTT.

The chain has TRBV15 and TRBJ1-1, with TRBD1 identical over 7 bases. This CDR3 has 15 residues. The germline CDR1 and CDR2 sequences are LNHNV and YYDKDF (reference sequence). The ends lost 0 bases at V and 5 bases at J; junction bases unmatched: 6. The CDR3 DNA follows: TGTGCCACCAGCAGAGACCGGGGACAGATTACTGAAGCTTTCTTT. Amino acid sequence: CATSRDRGQITEAFF.